The T cell receptor beta chain under discussion was sequenced for a study of blood T cell repertoires in COVID-19 (TCRdb year 2020). Turning to the overall study: Samples covering the acute and convalescent phases of COVID-19 were provided by collaborators in the United States, Italy and Spain. Nearly every sample came with metadata listing a de-identified subject ID, COVID-19 status, age in years and sex. Samples were obtained from the ongoing ImmuneRACE study (first 160 participants) and from 1,254 subjects provided by 6 global collaborators. The prospective study material was composed of cDNA or gDNA derived from T cells, B-cell-depleted T cells, or PBMCs. Subjects who had been exposed to COVID-19, were actively infected with it, or had recovered from it provided the deeply sampled blood TCRbeta repertoires that made up the dataset. The repertoires were released in a freely available public database intended as a resource for research on the immune response to SARS-CoV-2. Where available, HLA class I and class II types were obtained from metadata supplied by the sample provider rather than from assay-based typing. Here is what the overall study found, with its caveats: Clinical and demographic metadata were provided uncurated, with the amount varying by source and participant.

Worth noting for this clone: It has no known antigen specificity. Base quality data are lacking; no much larger clone is found one base away.

The cysteine opens and the phenylalanine closes a CDR3 of 15 amino acids. Only the CDR3 DNA stays, 45 bases, in frame from base 1. Taken from the germline V gene, the CDR1 and CDR2 loops are SGHTA and FQGNSA. At the junction V is shortened by 4 bases and J by 3 bases, with 13 bases in between. The immunoSEQ Assay, a bias-controlled multiplex PCR, was used to amplify TCRbeta CDR3 regions from genomic DNA. Per the original workflow: Within the assay, amplification of reference gene primers was used to estimate how many nucleated cells each sample contained. Sequence reads were collapsed and filtered to measure the absolute abundance of every unique TCRbeta CDR3 rearrangement. For each sample, productive Simpson clonality was calculated as the square root of Simpson's diversity index over productive rearrangements. The clones in this table, taken by TCRdb from immuneACCESS, are in-frame only. Not every clone is retained; where verified, under half of the shortfall comes from an unresolved V gene, and the cause of the rest is unknown. V, J and clone size reflect that table, while D and trimming were determined from the DNA. The sample includes 110,000 or so clones, with 65% to 90% observed a single time. Jointly, the top ten make up more than 30% of the sample.

Whole blood was collected in K2EDTA tubes by collaborating institutions according to the institutions' own protocols. For TCRbeta analysis, collaborators shipped samples as frozen whole blood, isolated PBMCs, or DNA extracted from either of those sample types. The receptor comes from an elderly man with acute or convalescent COVID-19. The sequencing input was peripheral blood. The sequence links TRBV7-2 to TRBJ2-1; the D segment could be TRBD2, given 5 matching bases. CDR3 loop: CASSSRSTNYNEQFF. The nucleotide sequence is TGTGCCAGCAGCTCTAGGTCGACTAACTACAATGAGCAGTTCTTC. Full variable domain (CDR3 extended with the reference TRBV7-2 and TRBJ2-1 proteins): GAGVSQSPSNKVTEKGKDVELRCDPISGHTALYWYRQSLGQGLEFLIYFQGNSAPDKSGLPSDRFSAERTGGSVSTLTIQRTQQEDSAVYLCASSSRSTNYNEQFFGPGTRLTVL.